This TCR beta chain appears in the sequencing data of a study of blood T cell repertoires in COVID-19. Turning to the study itself: COVID-19 samples collected from the United States, Italy and Spain covered acute and convalescent phases. The cDNA or gDNA used as material had been derived from T cells, B-cell-depleted T cells, or PBMCs.

The table came from immunoSEQ multiplex PCR; TCRdb's copy has only in-frame clones and leaves some out. The sample yields around 250,000 clones, around 93% seen once. Enrollees, roughly 18 to 89 years old, lived in around 23 US areas. V was clipped by 7 bases and J by 3 bases, with 18 bases between them. CDR3 length equals 15 residues. Germline CDR1 reads LNHNV; CDR2 reads YYDKDF (reference sequence). The rearrangement joins TRBV15 to TRBJ1-1, with TRBD1 as a possible D gene (6 bases). Source material: PBMCs or T cells enriched from blood (not recorded which). The TCR sequence derives from a man in his forties who had been exposed to COVID-19. DNA of the CDR3: TGTGCCACCACAGAATCCGTAGGGGGAGACACTGAAGCTTTCTTT. Amino acid sequence: CATTESVGGDTEAFF.